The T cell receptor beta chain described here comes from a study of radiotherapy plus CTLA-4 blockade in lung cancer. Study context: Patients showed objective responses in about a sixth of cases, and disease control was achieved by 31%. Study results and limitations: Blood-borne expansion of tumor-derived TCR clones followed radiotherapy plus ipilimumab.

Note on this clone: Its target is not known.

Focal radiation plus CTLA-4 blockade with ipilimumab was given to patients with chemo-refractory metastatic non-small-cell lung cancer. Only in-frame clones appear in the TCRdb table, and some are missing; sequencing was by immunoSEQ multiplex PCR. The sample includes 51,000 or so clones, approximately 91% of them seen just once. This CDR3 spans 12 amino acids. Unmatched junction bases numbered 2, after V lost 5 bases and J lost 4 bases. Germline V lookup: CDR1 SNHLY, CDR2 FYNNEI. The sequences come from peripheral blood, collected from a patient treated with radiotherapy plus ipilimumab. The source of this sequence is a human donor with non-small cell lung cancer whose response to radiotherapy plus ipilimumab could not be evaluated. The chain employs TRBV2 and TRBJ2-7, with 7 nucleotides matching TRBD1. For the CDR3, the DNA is TGTGCCAGCAGTCAACAGGGGTACGAGCAGTACTTC. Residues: CASSQQGYEQYF.